A single sample is the source of the 16 T cell receptor beta chains below, sequenced in a study of long-term antiretroviral therapy in people with HIV. immunoSEQ v3.0 was run at survey level. Clones were sequenced by immunoSEQ multiplex PCR, and TCRdb holds only the in-frame ones, with some missing. The sample holds roughly 20,000 clones, about 89% seen once. Material: unsorted PBMCs, obtained 0.5 years after starting antiretroviral therapy. Receptors originate from a man aged 40-55 years with HIV.

This sequence joins TRBV6-5 and TRBJ2-3; maybe TRBD1 (6 bases). The CDR3 runs to 15 residues. Trimming removed 5 bases at V and 5 bases at J, with 17 bases between. Per germline, CDR1 MNHEY and CDR2 SVGAGI. This CDR3 is CASSGPGTPKDTQYF. The CDR3 bases are TGTGCCAGCAGTGGTCCCGGGACACCTAAAGATACGCAGTATTTT.

The J gene is TRBJ1-3, the V gene TRBV7-8; a weak D match, TRBD1 (5 bases). The length of the CDR3 is 15 residues. The ends were cut back, 5 bases at V and 4 bases at J, with 15 bases in the middle. Germline V gene lookup returns CDR1 SGHVS and CDR2 FQNEAQ. The CDR3 DNA is TGTGCCAGCAGCCAACCCGGGACGGGAGGAAACACCATATATTTT. Protein: CASSQPGTGGNTIYF.

The CDR3 bases are TGTGCCAGCAGCCAGTCGGACGCCAATCAGCCCCAGCATTTT. Translation gives CASSQSDANQPQHF. The V call is TRBV4-2, the J call TRBJ1-5; D is unresolved. The ends were cut back, 3 bases at V and 3 bases at J, with 9 bases in the middle. The CDR3 has 14 residues. Germline CDR1 LGHNA, CDR2 YNFKEQ.

The chain combines TRBV19 with TRBJ1-1; D remains ambiguous. The length of the CDR3 is 11 residues. Germline CDR1 LNHDA, CDR2 SQIVND (reference sequence). The V gene lost 7 bases and the J gene lost 8 bases, with 11 bases spanning the gap. In nucleotides, the CDR3 is TGTGCCAGTATGGATAGTGTGGAAGCTTTCTTT. Translation: CASMDSVEAFF.

The chain uses TRBV5-4 and TRBJ2-2; D gene unclear. CDR1 is SGHNT and CDR2 is YYREEE in the germline V gene (reference sequence). V lost 2 bases to trimming and J lost 2 bases, with 16 bases between them. This CDR3 comprises 17 residues. The CDR3 DNA reads TGTGCCAGCAGCTTCTCTGAGGTCTCATTAAACACCGGGGAGCTGTTTTTT. As protein: CASSFSEVSLNTGELFF.

The rearrangement links TRBV27 to TRBJ2-1, with D hard to call. Trimming cost V 3 bases and J 7 bases, with 13 bases left between them. This CDR3 contains 14 residues. Looked up from germline, CDR1 is MNHEY and CDR2 is SMNVEV (reference sequence). CDR3 protein: CASSFGPTSNEQFF. The CDR3 region has the DNA TGTGCCAGCAGTTTCGGACCCACATCAAATGAGCAGTTCTTC.

This clone was seen a few times. Written as DNA, the CDR3 is TGTGCCAGCAGCTCCTTCGGACAGACGATGAACACTGAAGCTTTCTTT. This codes for CASSSFGQTMNTEAFF. The rearrangement joins TRBV7-9 to TRBJ1-1; D may be TRBD1 (6 bases). The CDR3 is 16 amino acids. The V end lost 4 bases, the J end lost 0 bases, and 15 bases lay between the germline ends. The germline CDR1 and CDR2 sequences are SEHNR and FQNEAQ (reference sequence).

V is TRBV5-1 and J is TRBJ2-1; possibly TRBD2 for D (6 bases). The germline V gene encodes CDR1 SGHRS and CDR2 YFSETQ. V shed 6 bases and J shed 0 bases, with 28 bases lying between them. The CDR3 has 20 residues. CDR3 region: CASMEGRTNGWGSSYNEQFF. The CDR3 DNA sequence: TGCGCCAGCATGGAGGGTAGGACAAATGGCTGGGGTAGCTCCTACAATGAGCAGTTCTTC.

The V and J genes are TRBV19 and TRBJ2-7; D is perhaps TRBD2 (6 bases). The V and J ends lost 5 bases and 6 bases respectively, with 20 bases between them. Germline CDR1 is LNHDA and CDR2 is SQIVND (reference sequence). This CDR3 comprises 15 residues. CDR3 DNA: TGTGCCAGTAGTGGACCGGGACGGGGGACGGGCGAGCAGTACTTC. Protein sequence: CASSGPGRGTGEQYF.

This chain links TRBV9 with TRBJ2-1; possible D gene TRBD1, 7 bases. The CDR3 runs to 15 residues. The germline V gene has CDR1 SGDLS and CDR2 YYNGEE. V gave up 6 bases and J gave up 3 bases, with 16 bases separating them. CDR3 sequence reads: CASTPGGTVYNEQFF. The CDR3 nucleotides are TGTGCCAGCACCCCAGGGGGGACGGTCTACAATGAGCAGTTCTTC.

The CDR3 here is CASSPQDGNYEQYF. CDR3 coding DNA: TGTGCCAGCAGCCCCCAGGACGGAAATTACGAGCAGTACTTC. The chain employs TRBV7-6 and TRBJ2-7; D is unresolved. Germline CDR1 reads SGHVS; CDR2 reads FNYEAQ. This CDR3 region has 14 residues. V was clipped by 5 bases and J by 4 bases, with 15 bases between them.

V is TRBV18 and J is TRBJ2-1, with TRBD1 identical over 10 bases. Per the germline V gene, CDR1 is KGHSH and CDR2 is LQKENI. CDR3 length equals 15 residues. The trim removed 3 bases at V and 9 bases at J, leaving 8 bases unmatched. The CDR3 DNA is TGTGCCAGCTCACCGGGACAGGGGATTCCCGGTGAGCAGTTCTTC. This gives the protein CASSPGQGIPGEQFF. Full variable domain (outside the CDR3, taken from reference TRBV18 and TRBJ2-1): NAGVMQNPRHLVRRRGQEARLRCSPMKGHSHVYWYRQLPEEGLKFMVYLQKENIIDESGMPKERFSAEFPKEGPSILRIQQVVRGDSAAYFCASSPGQGIPGEQFFGPGTRLTVL.

This rearrangement joins TRBV28 to TRBJ2-3; 14 bases line up with TRBD2. Trimming removed 3 bases from V and 5 bases from J; junction bases left unmatched: 7. The CDR3 runs to 17 residues. Germline values: CDR1 MDHEN, CDR2 SYDVKM. The CDR3: CASSFGGLAGVKDTQYF. CDR3 nucleotides: TGTGCCAGCAGTTTTGGGGGACTAGCGGGAGTTAAAGATACGCAGTATTTT.

This clone was seen only a few times. The chain employs TRBV7-6 and TRBJ1-2; the match to TRBD1 covers 8 bases. Germline lookup yields CDR1 SGHVS and CDR2 FNYEAQ. V trimming: 5 bases; J trimming: 4 bases; junction bases outside the gene matches: 6. The CDR3 covers 14 residues. In nucleotides, the CDR3 is TGTGCCAGCAGCGCCTCGACAGGGGTCTATGGCTACACCTTC. As protein: CASSASTGVYGYTF.

The gene calls are TRBV18 and TRBJ2-6, with D unresolved. The germline V gene encodes CDR1 KGHSH and CDR2 LQKENI. This CDR3 has 16 residues. V gave up 3 bases and J gave up 0 bases, with 9 bases separating them. CDR3 in DNA: TGTGCCAGCTCACCCGCGGTGCGCTCTGGGGCCAACGTCCTGACTTTC. This translates into CASSPAVRSGANVLTF.

This chain links TRBV7-8 with TRBJ1-5; D uncertain. V gave up 1 base and J gave up 5 bases, with 12 bases separating them. Germline values: CDR1 SGHVS, CDR2 FQNEAQ. The CDR3 consists of 15 residues. CDR3 residues: CASSLEAPVYQPQHF. CDR3 nucleotides: TGTGCCAGCAGCTTAGAGGCACCAGTCTATCAGCCCCAGCATTTT.